This T cell receptor (beta chain) derives from a study of T cell responses to AZD1222 COVID-19 vaccine. In the study overall: The study pooled second doses at about 4 or about 12 weeks. General observations from the study: Close to half of spike-specific TCRs reportedly recognize unmutated variant regions.

Libraries were prepared by immunoSEQ multiplex PCR; TCRdb keeps only in-frame clonotypes and omits some of them. The sample shows tens of thousands of clones, over 90% of them seen only once. After removal of 5 bases from V and 6 bases from J, the junction contained 7 bases not matched to a gene. Germline V gene data show CDR1 as MGHDK and CDR2 as SYGVNS. The CDR3 spans 14 residues. To note about this clone: Its antigen is as yet unknown.

The TCR originated in an adult in good health. V is TRBV25-1 and J is TRBJ1-3; 7 bases map to TRBD1. The sequencing used peripheral blood, collected on day 0 of AZD1222 vaccination. Here the CDR3 DNA reads TGTGCCAGCAGTTACACAGGGGTTACAAACACCATATATTTT. Its protein is CASSYTGVTNTIYF.